This passage covers 14 T cell receptor beta chains from one sample sequenced in a study of T cells in localized non-small cell lung cancer. Clones were sequenced by immunoSEQ multiplex PCR, and TCRdb holds only the in-frame ones, with some missing. The data show over 9,500 clones, 25% to 30% seen once. Sequenced material: lung tumor tissue, taken before any cancer treatment. These receptors came from a man aged 40 to 69 with stage I lung adenocarcinoma.

This clone has only a few counts. The chain recombines TRBV9 with TRBJ2-1; D gene uncertain. Germline V lookup: CDR1 SGDLS, CDR2 YYNGEE. V gave up 0 bases and J gave up 5 bases, with 15 bases separating them. This CDR3 has 16 residues. The CDR3 nucleotides are TGTGCCAGCAGCGTAGCTCTCGGCGTCACGGACAATGAGCAGTTCTTC. It codes for CASSVALGVTDNEQFF.

This clone was found a few times. The CDR3: CASSRTPGYGYTF. Written as DNA, the CDR3 is TGTGCCAGCAGCCGTACTCCAGGGTATGGCTACACCTTC. The chain is built from TRBV7-8 and TRBJ1-2; weak D call: TRBD1 (5 bases). CDR3 size: 13 residues. Germline V lookup: CDR1 SGHVS, CDR2 FQNEAQ. Trimming pared 5 bases from V and 5 bases from J, leaving 12 bases between.

The V gene is TRBV9, the J gene TRBJ2-3, with D uncertain. CDR3 length: 15 residues. V was shortened by 4 bases and J by 2 bases, with 14 bases between the two germline ends. Looked up from germline, CDR1 is SGDLS and CDR2 is YYNGEE. CDR3 sequence (DNA): TGTGCCAGCAGCCCCTTAGGAACCCACACAGATACGCAGTATTTT. Its protein product is CASSPLGTHTDTQYF.

This clone was recorded a few times. This chain connects TRBV6-8 to TRBJ1-3; 9 bases align to TRBD1. Trimming took 0 bases from V and 4 from J; bases not matched to a gene: 10. The CDR3 has 18 residues. From germline, CDR1 is MNHGY and CDR2 SAAAGT. Here the CDR3 reads CASSYSKPGQGGGNTIYF. The CDR3 nucleotides are TGTGCCAGCAGTTACTCGAAGCCGGGACAGGGTGGAGGAAACACCATATATTTT.

A few counts support this clone. The genes are TRBV1 and TRBJ1-4; no DNA check was done on the table's D call, TRBD1. TRBV1 is a documented pseudogene. The CDR3 consists of 15 residues. Written as DNA, the CDR3 is TGCGCCAGCAGCCAGGACAGTTCAACTAATGAAAAACTGTTTTTT. Translated: CASSQDSSTNEKLFF.

This clone was seen a few times. The V and J genes are TRBV11-3 and TRBJ1-5; 10 positions match TRBD1. CDR1 is SGHNT, CDR2 YENEEA, per germline. V dropped 5 bases and J dropped 7; count of bases not matched to a gene: 5. This CDR3 is built from 14 residues. This chain's CDR3 is CASSGDRGLQPQHF. As DNA, the CDR3 is TGTGCCAGCAGCGGGGACAGGGGCCTCCAGCCCCAGCATTTT.

The rearrangement links TRBV30 to TRBJ1-1, with TRBD1 identical over 7 bases. This CDR3 has 14 amino acids. Germline lookup yields CDR1 GTSNPN and CDR2 SVGIG (reference sequence). J gave up 1 base and V 8 bases, and 10 bases lay outside the gene matches. DNA for the CDR3: TGTGCCCGATCGAAGGGACAGACGAACACTGAAGCTTTCTTT. Its protein is CARSKGQTNTEAFF.

The chain couples TRBV12-5 to TRBJ1-1; TRBD1 agrees at 8 bases. CDR3 length: 15 residues. Trimming at V came to 5 bases and at J to 1 base, leaving 6 bases not matched to a gene. Germline assignment: CDR1 LGHNT and CDR2 FRNRAP. The CDR3 reads CASGPLTGENTEAFF. Written as DNA, the CDR3 is TGTGCTAGTGGTCCCCTGACAGGGGAGAACACTGAAGCTTTCTTT.

The chain uses TRBV19 and TRBJ2-3; tentatively, D is TRBD1 (6 bases). The germline V gene encodes CDR1 LNHDA and CDR2 SQIVND (reference sequence). Trimming took off 5 bases at V and 0 bases at J, with 9 bases between the two ends. There are 14 residues in the CDR3. The CDR3 is CASSFGQSTDTQYF. For the CDR3, the DNA is TGTGCCAGTAGTTTCGGACAGAGCACAGATACGCAGTATTTT.

This clone was seen only a few times. The rearrangement uses TRBV7-2 and TRBJ1-1; D possibly corresponds to TRBD1 (6 bases). The CDR3 contains 16 residues. Trimming stripped 5 bases from V and 0 bases from J, with 16 bases between. Germline V gives CDR1 SGHTA, CDR2 FQGNSA. CDR3 coding DNA: TGTGCCAGCAGCCGATTCGGGGGGGGCCTGAACACTGAAGCTTTCTTT. Its translation: CASSRFGGGLNTEAFF. Using reference TRBV7-2 and TRBJ1-1 for the parts outside the CDR3, the full variable domain is GAGVSQSPSNKVTEKGKDVELRCDPISGHTALYWYRQSLGQGLEFLIYFQGNSAPDKSGLPSDRFSAERTGGSVSTLTIQRTQQEDSAVYLCASSRFGGGLNTEAFFGQGTRLTVV.

This clone was detected a few times. A read error may account for a junction end that differs from germline. This sequence joins TRBV11-3 and TRBJ1-1; D might be TRBD1 (5 bases). Germline V gene sequence: CDR1 SGHNT, CDR2 YENEEA. CDR3 length: 14 amino acids. CDR3 in amino acids: CASSPGLGTTEAFF. CDR3 DNA sequence: TGTGCTAGCAGCCCCGGGTTAGGGACCACTGAAGCTTTCTTT.

CDR3 sequence reads: CSVERTGDKNIQYF. CDR3 sequence (DNA): TGCAGCGTTGAGAGGACAGGGGACAAAAACATTCAGTACTTC. This sequence joins TRBV29-1 and TRBJ2-4; 9 bases agree with TRBD1. The trim removed 3 bases at V and 3 bases at J, leaving 3 bases unmatched. CDR3 length equals 14 residues. Germline loops: CDR1 SQVTM, CDR2 ANQGSEA. The whole variable domain, remainder taken from reference TRBV29-1 and TRBJ2-4, is SAVISQKPSRDICQRGTSLTIQCQVDSQVTMMFWYRQQPGQSLTLIATANQGSEATYESGFVIDKFPISRPNLTFSTLTVSNMSPEDSSIYLCSVERTGDKNIQYFGAGTRLSVL.

The rearrangement uses TRBV6-8 and TRBJ1-1, with D possibly TRBD1 on 6 matching bases. Germline CDR1 MNHGY, CDR2 SAAAGT. V gave up 5 bases and J gave up 8 bases, with 12 bases separating them. The CDR3 contains 12 residues. In DNA, the CDR3 is TGTGCCAGCAGTGCCAGAGACAGGGAAGCTTTCTTT. Protein product: CASSARDREAFF.

The CDR3 sequence is CASSDAGQGHYGYTF. The CDR3 bases are TGTGCCAGCAGTGATGCAGGACAGGGCCATTATGGCTACACCTTC. The V gene is TRBV2, the J gene TRBJ1-2; 8 bases agree with TRBD1. Germline CDR1 SNHLY, CDR2 FYNNEI. The CDR3 loop spans 15 amino acids. With 3 bases clipped from V and 5 bases from J, the junction kept 8 bases outside the gene matches.